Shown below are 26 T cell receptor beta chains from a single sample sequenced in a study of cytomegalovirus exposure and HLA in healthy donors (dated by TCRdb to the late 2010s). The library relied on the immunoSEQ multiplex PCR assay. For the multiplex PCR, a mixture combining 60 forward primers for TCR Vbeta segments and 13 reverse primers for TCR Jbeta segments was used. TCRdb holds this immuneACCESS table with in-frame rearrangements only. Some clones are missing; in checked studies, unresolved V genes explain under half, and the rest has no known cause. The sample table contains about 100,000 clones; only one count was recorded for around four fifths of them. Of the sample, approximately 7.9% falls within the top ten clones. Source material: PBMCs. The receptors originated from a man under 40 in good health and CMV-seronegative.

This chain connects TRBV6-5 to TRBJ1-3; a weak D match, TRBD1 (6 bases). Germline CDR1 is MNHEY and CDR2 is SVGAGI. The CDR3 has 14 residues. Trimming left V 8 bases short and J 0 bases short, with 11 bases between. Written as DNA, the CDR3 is TGTGCCAGCTCAACAGGGAACTCTGGAAACACCATATATTTT. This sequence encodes CASSTGNSGNTIYF.

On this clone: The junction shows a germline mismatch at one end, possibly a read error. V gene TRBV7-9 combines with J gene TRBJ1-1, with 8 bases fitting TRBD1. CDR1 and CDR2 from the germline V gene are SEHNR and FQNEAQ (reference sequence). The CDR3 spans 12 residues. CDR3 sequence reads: CSSSYNTGGAFF. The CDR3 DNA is TGTTCCAGCAGCTACAACACAGGGGGAGCTTTCTTT.

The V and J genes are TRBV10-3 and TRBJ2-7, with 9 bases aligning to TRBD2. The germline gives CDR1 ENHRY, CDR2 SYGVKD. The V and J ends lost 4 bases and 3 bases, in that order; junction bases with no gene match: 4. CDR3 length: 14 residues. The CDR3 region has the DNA TGTGCCATCAGTGGGCGCGGGGGGGGCTACGAGCAGTACTTC. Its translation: CAISGRGGGYEQYF.

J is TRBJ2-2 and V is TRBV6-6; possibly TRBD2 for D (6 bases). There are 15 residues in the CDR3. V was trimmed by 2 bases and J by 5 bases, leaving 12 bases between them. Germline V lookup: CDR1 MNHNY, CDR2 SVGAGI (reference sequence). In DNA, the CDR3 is TGTGCCAGCAGTTACCTAAATAGCGGAACCGGGGAGCTGTTTTTT. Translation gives CASSYLNSGTGELFF.

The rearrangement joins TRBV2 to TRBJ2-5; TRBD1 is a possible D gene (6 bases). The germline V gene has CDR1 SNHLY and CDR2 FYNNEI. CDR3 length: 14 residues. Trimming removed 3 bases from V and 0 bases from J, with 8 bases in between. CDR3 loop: CASSENRDQETQYF. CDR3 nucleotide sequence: TGTGCCAGCAGTGAGAACAGGGACCAAGAGACCCAGTACTTC.

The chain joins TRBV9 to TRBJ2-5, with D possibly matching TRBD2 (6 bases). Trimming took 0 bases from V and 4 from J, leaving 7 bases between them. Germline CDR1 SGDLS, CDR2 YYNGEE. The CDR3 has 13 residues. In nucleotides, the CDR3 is TGTGCCAGCAGCGTAGAAGCGGGAGAGACCCAGTACTTC. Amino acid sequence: CASSVEAGETQYF.

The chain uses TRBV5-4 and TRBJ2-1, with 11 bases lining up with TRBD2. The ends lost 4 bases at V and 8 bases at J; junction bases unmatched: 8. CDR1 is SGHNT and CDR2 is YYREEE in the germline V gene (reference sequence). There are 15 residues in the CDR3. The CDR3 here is CASSETSGRGHEQFF. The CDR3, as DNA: TGTGCCAGCAGCGAAACTAGCGGGAGAGGGCATGAGCAGTTCTTC. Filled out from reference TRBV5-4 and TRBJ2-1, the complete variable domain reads ETGVTQSPTHLIKTRGQQVTLRCSSQSGHNTVSWYQQALGQGPQFIFQYYREEENGRGNFPPRFSGLQFPNYSSELNVNALELDDSALYLCASSETSGRGHEQFFGPGTRLTVL.

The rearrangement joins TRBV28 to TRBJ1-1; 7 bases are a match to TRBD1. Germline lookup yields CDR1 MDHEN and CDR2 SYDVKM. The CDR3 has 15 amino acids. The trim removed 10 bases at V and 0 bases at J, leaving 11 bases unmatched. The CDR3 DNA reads TGTGCCACTTCGGGGGCAGGGGGTATGAACACTGAAGCTTTCTTT. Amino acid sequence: CATSGAGGMNTEAFF.

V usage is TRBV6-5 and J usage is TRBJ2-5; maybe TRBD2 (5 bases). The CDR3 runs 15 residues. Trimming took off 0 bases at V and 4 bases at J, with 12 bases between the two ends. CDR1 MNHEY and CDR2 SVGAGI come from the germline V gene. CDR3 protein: CASSYSTLGLETQYF. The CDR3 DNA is TGTGCCAGCAGTTACTCGACGCTTGGACTAGAGACCCAGTACTTC.

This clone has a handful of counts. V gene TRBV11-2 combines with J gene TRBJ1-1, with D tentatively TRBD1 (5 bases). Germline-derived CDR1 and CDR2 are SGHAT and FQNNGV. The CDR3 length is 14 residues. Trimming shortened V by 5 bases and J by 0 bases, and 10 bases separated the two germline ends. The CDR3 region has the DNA TGTGCCAGCAGCACGACAGTCTTGAACACTGAAGCTTTCTTT. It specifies CASSTTVLNTEAFF.

This chain's CDR3 is CASSPGQIFYEQYF. The CDR3 DNA reads TGTGCCAGCAGCCCGGGACAGATCTTTTACGAGCAGTACTTC. V and J are TRBV11-2 and TRBJ2-7; 7 positions match TRBD1. Per germline, CDR1 SGHAT and CDR2 FQNNGV. The CDR3 spans 14 residues. The trim removed 5 bases at V and 4 bases at J, leaving 8 bases unmatched.

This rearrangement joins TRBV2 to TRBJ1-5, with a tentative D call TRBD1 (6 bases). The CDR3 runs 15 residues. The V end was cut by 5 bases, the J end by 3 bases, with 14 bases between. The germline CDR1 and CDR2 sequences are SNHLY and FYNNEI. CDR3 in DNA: TGTGCCAGCAGTCCCCTCGGACAGATCAATCAGCCCCAGCATTTT. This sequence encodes CASSPLGQINQPQHF.

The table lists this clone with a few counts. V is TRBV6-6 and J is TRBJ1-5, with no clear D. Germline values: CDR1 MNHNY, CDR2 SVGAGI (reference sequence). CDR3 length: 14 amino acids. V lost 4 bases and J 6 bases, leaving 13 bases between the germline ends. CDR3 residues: CASSLRPGGQPQHF. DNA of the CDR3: TGTGCCAGCAGTTTGCGACCGGGAGGTCAGCCCCAGCATTTT.

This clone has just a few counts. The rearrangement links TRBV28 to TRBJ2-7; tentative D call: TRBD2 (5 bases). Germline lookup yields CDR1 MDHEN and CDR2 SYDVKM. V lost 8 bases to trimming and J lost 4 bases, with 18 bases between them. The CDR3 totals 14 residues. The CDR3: CASGSVGRGYEQYF. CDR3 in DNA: TGTGCCAGCGGCTCTGTTGGAAGAGGGTACGAGCAGTACTTC.

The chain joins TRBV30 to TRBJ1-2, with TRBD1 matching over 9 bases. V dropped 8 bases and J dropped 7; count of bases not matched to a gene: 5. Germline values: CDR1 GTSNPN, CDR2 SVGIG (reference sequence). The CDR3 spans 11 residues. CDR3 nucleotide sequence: TGTGCCGAACAGGGGGCGTGTGGCTACACCTTC. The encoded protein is CAEQGACGYTF.

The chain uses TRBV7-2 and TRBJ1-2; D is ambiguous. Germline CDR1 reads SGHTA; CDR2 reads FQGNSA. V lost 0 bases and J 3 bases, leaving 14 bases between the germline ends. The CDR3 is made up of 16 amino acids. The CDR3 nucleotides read TGTGCCAGCAGCTTAGCTTCTGCGAAGCCTTACTATGGCTACACCTTC. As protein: CASSLASAKPYYGYTF. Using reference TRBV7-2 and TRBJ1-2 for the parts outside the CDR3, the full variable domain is GAGVSQSPSNKVTEKGKDVELRCDPISGHTALYWYRQSLGQGLEFLIYFQGNSAPDKSGLPSDRFSAERTGGSVSTLTIQRTQQEDSAVYLCASSLASAKPYYGYTFGSGTRLTVV.

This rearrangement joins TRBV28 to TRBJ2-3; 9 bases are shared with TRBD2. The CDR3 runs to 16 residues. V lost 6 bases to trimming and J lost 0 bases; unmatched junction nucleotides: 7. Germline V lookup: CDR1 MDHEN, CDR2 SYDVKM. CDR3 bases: TGTGCCAGCAGATTAGCGGGGGCATCTAGCACAGATACGCAGTATTTT. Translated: CASRLAGASSTDTQYF.

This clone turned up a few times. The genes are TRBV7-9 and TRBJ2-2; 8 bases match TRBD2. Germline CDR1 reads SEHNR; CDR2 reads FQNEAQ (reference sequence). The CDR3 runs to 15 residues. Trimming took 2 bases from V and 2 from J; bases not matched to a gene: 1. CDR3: CASSLTSGNTGELFF. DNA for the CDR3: TGTGCCAGCAGCTTAACTAGCGGAAACACCGGGGAGCTGTTTTTT.

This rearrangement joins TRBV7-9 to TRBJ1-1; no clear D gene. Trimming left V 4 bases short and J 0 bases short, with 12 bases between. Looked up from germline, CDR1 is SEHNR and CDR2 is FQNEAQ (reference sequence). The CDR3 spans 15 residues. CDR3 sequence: CASSSQAIMNTEAFF. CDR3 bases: TGTGCCAGCAGCTCCCAGGCTATCATGAACACTGAAGCTTTCTTT.

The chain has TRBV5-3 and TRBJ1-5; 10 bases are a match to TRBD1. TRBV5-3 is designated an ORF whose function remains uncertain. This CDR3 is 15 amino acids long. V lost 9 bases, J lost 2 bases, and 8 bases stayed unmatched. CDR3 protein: CATISTGGGNQPQHF. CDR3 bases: TGTGCCACTATTTCGACAGGGGGCGGCAATCAGCCCCAGCATTTT.

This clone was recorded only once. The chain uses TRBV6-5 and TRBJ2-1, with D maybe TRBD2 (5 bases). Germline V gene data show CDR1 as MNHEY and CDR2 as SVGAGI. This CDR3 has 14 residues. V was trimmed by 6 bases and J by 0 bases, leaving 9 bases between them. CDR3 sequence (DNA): TGTGCCAGCAGGAGCGGAGACTCCTACAATGAGCAGTTCTTC. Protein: CASRSGDSYNEQFF.

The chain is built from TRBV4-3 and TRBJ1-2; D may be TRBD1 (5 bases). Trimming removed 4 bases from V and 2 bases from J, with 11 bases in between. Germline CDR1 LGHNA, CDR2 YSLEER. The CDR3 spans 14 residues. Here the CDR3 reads CASSPSAGNYGYTF. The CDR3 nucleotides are TGCGCCAGCAGCCCATCGGCAGGGAACTATGGCTACACCTTC.

The CDR3 DNA follows: TGTGCCAGCAGCGTAGTCGGTACAGTTGGCTACACCTTC. It codes for CASSVVGTVGYTF. The chain combines TRBV9 with TRBJ1-2; D not certain. V dropped 0 bases and J dropped 7 bases, with 10 bases sitting between them. Per the germline V gene, CDR1 is SGDLS and CDR2 is YYNGEE. The CDR3 is made up of 13 amino acids.

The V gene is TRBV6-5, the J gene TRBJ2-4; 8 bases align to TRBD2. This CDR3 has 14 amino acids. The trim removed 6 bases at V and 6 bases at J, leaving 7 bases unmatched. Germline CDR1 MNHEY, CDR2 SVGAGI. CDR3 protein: CASRPGGAGNIQYF. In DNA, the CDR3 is TGTGCCAGCAGACCGGGGGGGGCCGGAAACATTCAGTACTTC.

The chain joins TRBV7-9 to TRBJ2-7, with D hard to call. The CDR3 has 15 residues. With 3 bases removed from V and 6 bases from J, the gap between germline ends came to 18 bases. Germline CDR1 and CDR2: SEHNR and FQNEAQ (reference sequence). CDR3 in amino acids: CASSFTPESLGEQYF. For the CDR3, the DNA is TGTGCCAGCAGCTTTACCCCCGAGTCCCTAGGCGAGCAGTACTTC.

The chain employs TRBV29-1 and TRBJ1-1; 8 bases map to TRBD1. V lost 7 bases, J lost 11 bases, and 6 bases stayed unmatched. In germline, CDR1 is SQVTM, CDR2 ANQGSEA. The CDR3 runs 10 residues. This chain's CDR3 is CSGGQGEAFF. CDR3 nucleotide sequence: TGCAGCGGCGGACAGGGTGAGGCTTTCTTT.